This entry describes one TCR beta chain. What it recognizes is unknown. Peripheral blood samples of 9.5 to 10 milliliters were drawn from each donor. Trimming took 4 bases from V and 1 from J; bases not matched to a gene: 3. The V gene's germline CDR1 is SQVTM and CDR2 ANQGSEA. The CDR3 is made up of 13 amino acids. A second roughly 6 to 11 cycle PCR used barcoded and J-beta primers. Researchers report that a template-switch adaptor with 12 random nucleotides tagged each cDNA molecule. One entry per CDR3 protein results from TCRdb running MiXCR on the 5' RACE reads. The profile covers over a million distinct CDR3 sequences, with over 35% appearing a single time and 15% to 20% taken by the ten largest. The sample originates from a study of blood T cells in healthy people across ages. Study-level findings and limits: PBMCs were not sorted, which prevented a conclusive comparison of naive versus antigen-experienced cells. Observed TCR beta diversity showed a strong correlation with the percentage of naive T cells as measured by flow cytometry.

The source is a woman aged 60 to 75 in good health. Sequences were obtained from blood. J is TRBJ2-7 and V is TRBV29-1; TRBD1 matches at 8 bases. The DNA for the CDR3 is TGCAGCGTTGCGACAGGGGAATCCTACGAGCAGTACTTC. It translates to CSVATGESYEQYF.